The present T cell receptor (beta chain) was sequenced within a study of cytomegalovirus exposure and HLA in healthy donors. In the case of this clone: Its antigen is not identified.

Study-wide results and limits: In vitro, three CMV-associated chains proved specific for CMV antigens. In an earlier analysis, most TCR beta V segments were productive about 87% or about 30% of the time.

Healthy individuals who donated bone marrow served as the donors. Researchers ran the PCR with 60 Vbeta and 13 Jbeta primers. TCRdb's copy holds only in-frame clones and misses some; the assay was immunoSEQ multiplex PCR. The data show 90,000 or so clones, approximately 80% seen once. The source of this sequence is a woman aged 45-65 years in good health and CMV-seropositive. Source material: PBMCs.

CDR3: CASSLALGSSYEQYV. The CDR3 region has the DNA TGTGCCAGCAGCTTGGCACTGGGCAGCTCCTACGAGCAGTACGTC. This chain connects TRBV5-5 to TRBJ2-7, with D unclear. Trimming cost V 0 bases and J 0 bases, with 10 bases left between them. This CDR3 is 15 amino acids long. Germline CDR1 reads SGHKS; CDR2 reads YYEKEE (reference sequence).